This is a list of T cell receptor beta chains from one sample in a study of blood T cells in healthy people across ages. TCRdb re-called the 5' RACE reads with MiXCR, one entry per CDR3 protein. Of roughly 680,000 distinct CDR3 sequences listed, around 21% are singletons. Input material: blood. The receptors derive from a man between 65 and 80 years old in good health. Both conserved end residues are part of each CDR3. A D gene is named only where the DNA matches it firmly. The size entry is marked missing in some rows and otherwise reads once, few, many or a size class.

v_call	clone_size	j_call	d_call	cdr3_aa	cdr3_nt
TRBV3-1	few	TRBJ2-3	.	CASSQELLNPSTDTQYF	TGTGCCAGCAGCCAAGAGCTCCTGAACCCTAGCACAGATACGCAGTATTTT
TRBV5-1	.	TRBJ2-5	TRBD2	CASSRGGTSGRETQYF	TGCGCCAGCAGCCGGGGCGGGACTAGCGGGAGAGAGACCCAGTACTTC
TRBV7-3	few	TRBJ2-6	.	CASSPDSGANVLTF	TGTGCCAGCAGCCCGGACTCTGGGGCCAACGTCCTGACTTTC
TRBV4-2	.	TRBJ1-4	.	CASSQEGGLTNEKLFF	TGTGCCAGCAGCCAAGAGGGCGGATTAACTAATGAAAAACTGTTTTTT
TRBV5-1	.	TRBJ1-4	.	CASSFGRATNEKLFF	TGCGCCAGCAGCTTCGGCCGGGCAACTAATGAAAAACTGTTTTTT
TRBV4-3	.	TRBJ2-4	.	CASSQDGGTNIQYF	TGCGCCAGCAGCCAAGATGGGGGGACAAACATTCAGTACTTC
TRBV5-1	few	TRBJ2-7	TRBD1	CASSQPDRSYEQYF	TGTGCCAGCAGCCAACCGGACAGGTCCTACGAGCAGTACTTC
TRBV29-1	few	TRBJ2-7	TRBD2	CSVEQLAGGGEQYF	TGCAGCGTTGAACAGTTAGCGGGAGGTGGCGAGCAGTACTTC
TRBV20-1	.	TRBJ2-3	TRBD2	CSARLTSEDAQYF	TGCAGTGCTAGATTGACTAGCGAAGATGCGCAGTATTTT
TRBV25-1	few	TRBJ2-7	TRBD2	CASYVYTPLRLAAYEQYF	TGTGCCAGCTATGTATACACACCTTTAAGACTAGCGGCCTACGAGCAGTACTTC
TRBV12-3/TRBV12-4	many	TRBJ2-1	.	CASSYGDNEQFF	TGTGCCAGCAGCTATGGGGACAATGAGCAGTTCTTC
TRBV7-2	.	TRBJ1-5	TRBD1	CASSLGQGGYQPQHF	TGTGCCAGCAGCTTAGGACAGGGAGGATATCAGCCCCAGCATTTT
TRBV10-3	.	TRBJ1-5	TRBD1	CAISDQGQGHQPQHF	TGCGCCATCAGTGATCAGGGACAGGGGCATCAGCCCCAGCATTTT
TRBV12-3/TRBV12-4	once	TRBJ2-6	.	CASSLGQWDGANVLTF	TGTGCCAGCAGTTTAGGACAGTGGGATGGGGCCAACGTCCTGACTTTC
TRBV7-2	few	TRBJ2-3	.	CASSFRDLDTQYF	TGTGCCAGCAGCTTCCGGGACCTGGATACGCAGTATTTT
TRBV6-5	.	TRBJ1-1	.	CASGGGGRTEVFF	TGTGCCAGCGGAGGGGGAGGGCGGACTGAAGTTTTCTTT